A single sample gave rise to the 31 T cell receptor beta chains below, sequenced in a study of control samples from healthy donors and cancer patients. Generated by immunoSEQ multiplex PCR, the TCRdb table keeps only in-frame clones and is missing some. The table lists about 130,000 clones, 80% to 95% of them singletons. Sequencing was carried out using blood. The receptors come from a woman aged 45-59 years in good health.

V and J are TRBV30 and TRBJ1-5; no clear D gene. CDR1 is GTSNPN, CDR2 SVGIG, per germline (reference sequence). V lost 3 bases, J lost 7 bases, and 13 bases lay in between. This CDR3 contains 13 residues. The CDR3 nucleotides read TGTGCCTGGAGCCCAGCCGTTGGGCAGCCCCAGCATTTT. This gives the protein CAWSPAVGQPQHF. Variable domain in full (rest from reference TRBV30 and TRBJ1-5): SQTIHQWPATLVQPVGSPLSLECTVEGTSNPNLYWYRQAAGRGLQLLFYSVGIGQISSEVPQNLSASRPQDRQFILSSKKLLLSDSGFYLCAWSPAVGQPQHFGDGTRLSIL.

The chain couples TRBV7-9 to TRBJ2-2; no firm D call. Per germline, CDR1 SEHNR and CDR2 FQNEAQ (reference sequence). The CDR3 sequence is 12 residues long. Trimming stripped 5 bases from V and 8 bases from J, with 9 bases between. The CDR3 bases are TGTGCCAGCAGCGCCTACAAGGGGGAGCTGTTTTTT. Translating it yields CASSAYKGELFF.

The rearrangement joins TRBV7-8 to TRBJ2-7; 7 nucleotides match TRBD1. This CDR3 is built from 17 residues. J gave up 2 bases and V 1 base, and 11 bases lay outside the gene matches. The germline V gene has CDR1 SGHVS and CDR2 FQNEAQ. This chain's CDR3 is CASSLDPTGFGAYEQYF. CDR3 sequence (DNA): TGTGCCAGCAGCTTAGACCCGACAGGGTTTGGAGCCTACGAGCAGTACTTC.

This clone was observed a few times. V and J are TRBV7-9 and TRBJ1-1, with no clear D. Trimming stripped 5 bases from V and 6 bases from J, with 4 bases between. CDR3 size: 10 residues. CDR1 is SEHNR, CDR2 FQNEAQ, per germline (reference sequence). CDR3 nucleotide sequence: TGTGCCAGCAGCGGGGCTGAAGCTTTCTTT. Its protein product is CASSGAEAFF.

The CDR3 protein is CATSDPVNTEAFF. DNA of the CDR3: TGTGCCACCAGTGATCCGGTGAACACTGAAGCTTTCTTT. The chain links TRBV24-1 to TRBJ1-1; D unresolved. The CDR3 totals 13 residues. Germline V gene sequence: CDR1 KGHDR, CDR2 SFDVKD. Trimming removed 3 bases at V and 0 bases at J, with 4 bases between.

This chain links TRBV30 with TRBJ2-7; the D is unclear. CDR3 length: 12 residues. The germline CDR1 and CDR2 sequences are GTSNPN and SVGIG (reference sequence). V gave up 0 bases and J gave up 6 bases, with 9 bases separating them. Written as DNA, the CDR3 is TGTGCCTGGAGTGTTGGCAGCCCCGAGCAGTACTTC. This sequence encodes CAWSVGSPEQYF. The whole variable domain, filled in from reference TRBV30 and TRBJ2-7, reads SQTIHQWPATLVQPVGSPLSLECTVEGTSNPNLYWYRQAAGRGLQLLFYSVGIGQISSEVPQNLSASRPQDRQFILSSKKLLLSDSGFYLCAWSVGSPEQYFGPGTRLTVT.

The rearrangement links TRBV7-8 to TRBJ1-1; 7 bases match TRBD1. CDR1 and CDR2 (germline): SGHVS, FQNEAQ. The CDR3 runs to 15 residues. V gave up 3 bases and J gave up 5 bases; unmatched junction bases: 9. Here the CDR3 reads CASSFGEGALTEAFF. The CDR3 DNA reads TGTGCCAGCAGCTTTGGGGAGGGGGCGCTTACTGAAGCTTTCTTT.

V is TRBV30 and J is TRBJ1-5; no firm D call. CDR3 length: 13 residues. Germline V gene lookup returns CDR1 GTSNPN and CDR2 SVGIG (reference sequence). V gave up 2 bases and J gave up 7 bases, with 12 bases separating them. The CDR3 sequence is CAWSTGNEQPQHF. Written as DNA, the CDR3 is TGTGCCTGGAGTACCGGGAATGAGCAGCCCCAGCATTTT.

The chain couples TRBV5-5 to TRBJ1-2; the match to TRBD1 covers 7 bases. Trimming cost V 4 bases and J 0 bases; bases outside gene matches: 9. This CDR3 has 16 residues. The germline CDR1 and CDR2 sequences are SGHKS and YYEKEE (reference sequence). The CDR3 spells CASSALPRGANYGYTF. The CDR3 nucleotides read TGTGCCAGCAGCGCCCTCCCCAGGGGGGCTAACTATGGCTACACCTTC.

The genes are TRBV29-1 and TRBJ1-2; no definite D call. Trimming shortened V by 4 bases and J by 0 bases, and 12 bases separated the two germline ends. CDR1 is SQVTM, CDR2 ANQGSEA, per germline. This CDR3 contains 14 residues. CDR3 sequence reads: CSVAGRRSNYGYTF. CDR3 in DNA: TGCAGCGTTGCGGGCAGGCGATCTAACTATGGCTACACCTTC.

The V and J genes are TRBV6-1 and TRBJ2-1, with D tentatively TRBD2 (6 bases). This CDR3 is built from 13 residues. The V gene lost 0 bases and the J gene lost 10 bases, with 10 bases spanning the gap. Germline V gene sequence: CDR1 MNHNS, CDR2 SASEGT. CDR3 coding DNA: TGTGCCAGCAGTGAAGCGCCCCGGGGGGAGCAGTTCTTC. This sequence encodes CASSEAPRGEQFF.

This clone was observed a single time. This chain joins TRBV3-1 (or the pseudogene TRBV3-2) and TRBJ2-5; the D is unclear. This CDR3 comprises 15 residues. V dropped 0 bases and J dropped 1 base, with 9 bases sitting between them. The germline V gene encodes CDR1 LGHDT and CDR2 YNNKEL (reference sequence). CDR3 DNA: TGTGCCAGCAGCCAAGATTTAACAGTCCAAGAGACCCAGTACTTC. Protein sequence: CASSQDLTVQETQYF.

This chain uses TRBV15 with TRBJ1-4; D is unclear. Germline values: CDR1 LNHNV, CDR2 YYDKDF (reference sequence). Deletions cut 3 bases from V and 0 bases from J, with 5 bases between. The CDR3 consists of 14 residues. The CDR3 DNA is TGTGCCACCAGCAGGTCTGCAACTAATGAAAAACTGTTTTTT. Amino acids: CATSRSATNEKLFF.

The genes are TRBV5-6 and TRBJ1-2, with a weak D call TRBD1 (5 bases). Trimming took 2 bases from V and 2 from J, leaving 16 bases between them. CDR1 and CDR2 from the germline V gene are SGHDT and YYEEEE. CDR3 size: 16 residues. CDR3 loop: CASSFGWEGSNYGYTF. CDR3 coding DNA: TGTGCCAGCAGCTTTGGGTGGGAGGGGTCGAACTATGGCTACACCTTC.

The gene calls are TRBV7-9 and TRBJ1-1; D is undetermined. Between the trimmed V and J ends, which lost 2 bases and 4 bases, there was a span of 11 bases. The CDR3 is 14 amino acids. Germline CDR1 and CDR2: SEHNR and FQNEAQ (reference sequence). The CDR3 bases are TGTGCCAGCAGCTTAAGTCTTGCCGCCACTGAAGCTTTCTTT. Protein sequence: CASSLSLAATEAFF.

CDR3 coding DNA: TGTGCCTGGAGTGGACAGGGGGGTAATTCACCCCTCCACTTT. Translated, it gives CAWSGQGGNSPLHF. The rearrangement joins TRBV30 to TRBJ1-6, with 9 nucleotides matching TRBD1. This CDR3 is 14 amino acids long. V shed 1 base, J shed 6 bases, and the junction held 1 base outside the gene matches. Looked up from germline, CDR1 is GTSNPN and CDR2 is SVGIG (reference sequence).

The genes are TRBV13 and TRBJ2-5; D not resolved. V was pared by 0 bases and J by 4 bases, with 12 bases between. CDR3 size: 15 residues. Germline V gene data show CDR1 as PRHDT and CDR2 as FYEKMQ (reference sequence). The CDR3 loop reads CASSLGSPGLETQYF. DNA for the CDR3: TGTGCCAGCAGCTTAGGTTCACCGGGCTTAGAGACCCAGTACTTC.

This clone was observed a few times. This rearrangement joins TRBV7-2 to TRBJ2-7; TRBD2 matches 12 bases. The CDR3 has 16 amino acids. V shed 1 base, J shed 4 bases, and the junction held 5 bases outside the gene matches. Germline CDR1 reads SGHTA; CDR2 reads FQGNSA. DNA for the CDR3: TGTGCCAGCAGCTTAGTTTCCGGGACTAGCGGGTACGAGCAGTACTTC. Translated, it gives CASSLVSGTSGYEQYF.

This clone has only one observation. The junction differs from germline at one of its ends, possibly a read error. The chain joins TRBV5-1 to TRBJ2-5; 9 bases fit TRBD2. This CDR3 has 14 amino acids. In germline, CDR1 is SGHRS, CDR2 YFSETQ. The CDR3 coding sequence is TGCGCCCGCAGCGGCGGGGGGGGCCAAGAGACCCAGTACTTC. Translated: CARSGGGGQETQYF.

The J gene is TRBJ2-5, the V gene TRBV2; weak D call: TRBD2 (6 bases). Germline CDR1 and CDR2: SNHLY and FYNNEI. The CDR3 length is 15 residues. V lost 5 bases, J lost 5 bases, and 18 bases lay in between. CDR3 nucleotide sequence: TGTGCCAGCAGTCCCCGACCTCCGACTAGGGAGACCCAGTACTTC. Protein product: CASSPRPPTRETQYF.

The chain carries TRBV10-3 and TRBJ2-7, with a weak D call TRBD1 (5 bases). V was clipped by 3 bases and J by 5 bases, with 14 bases between them. The CDR3 totals 14 residues. Per germline, CDR1 ENHRY and CDR2 SYGVKD. CDR3 in DNA: TGTGCCATCAGTGACCATCAAAACAGGAACGAGCAGTACTTC. Amino acid sequence: CAISDHQNRNEQYF.

The chain uses TRBV7-9 and TRBJ1-2, with TRBD1 identical over 8 bases. The CDR3 loop spans 15 amino acids. Germline V gives CDR1 SEHNR, CDR2 FQNEAQ (reference sequence). J gave up 6 bases and V 4 bases, and 10 bases lay outside the gene matches. In DNA, the CDR3 is TGTGCCAGCAGCTCCTCAGGGGGCGATCAACATGGCTACACCTTC. Translation gives CASSSSGGDQHGYTF.

This sequence joins TRBV5-1 and TRBJ1-1; 12 bases align to TRBD1. Germline loops: CDR1 SGHRS, CDR2 YFSETQ. V was clipped by 0 bases and J by 3 bases; unmatched bases: 9. The CDR3 consists of 18 residues. The CDR3 here is CASSLGGTGGFRYTEAFF. The DNA of the CDR3 is TGCGCCAGCAGCTTGGGTGGGACAGGGGGCTTTAGGTACACTGAAGCTTTCTTT.

This chain joins TRBV18 and TRBJ1-6, with 7 bases matching TRBD1. The CDR3 covers 15 residues. The J segment lost 0 bases and the V segment lost 5 bases, leaving 1 base of the junction unmatched. From germline, CDR1 is KGHSH and CDR2 LQKENI. The CDR3 DNA sequence: TGTGCCAGCTCAGGGGACAGCTCCTATAATTCACCCCTCCACTTT. Translating gives CASSGDSSYNSPLHF.

The chain links TRBV4-1 to TRBJ2-3, with 11 bases that match TRBD2. The CDR3 has 16 residues. Trimming took 2 bases from V and 0 from J; bases not matched to a gene: 1. Germline loops: CDR1 MGHRA, CDR2 YSYEKL. The CDR3 DNA reads as TGCGCCAGCAGCCAACGACTAGCGGGGAGCACAGATACGCAGTATTTT. It translates to CASSQRLAGSTDTQYF.

The chain is built from TRBV27 and TRBJ1-2; possibly TRBD1 for D (5 bases). V was trimmed by 2 bases and J by 8 bases, leaving 12 bases between them. The CDR3 length is 13 residues. Germline CDR1 and CDR2: MNHEY and SMNVEV (reference sequence). CDR3 region: CASSLGGDRGYTF. The CDR3 nucleotides read TGTGCCAGCAGTTTAGGAGGGGATCGCGGCTACACCTTC.

The sample holds a few counts of this clone. This chain's CDR3 is CASSLTGTGAEKLFF. The CDR3 region has the DNA TGTGCCAGCAGCTTAACCGGGACAGGGGCCGAAAAACTGTTTTTT. V usage is TRBV7-2 and J usage is TRBJ1-4; TRBD1 matches at 10 bases. The trim removed 2 bases at V and 8 bases at J, leaving 5 bases unmatched. The CDR3 runs to 15 residues. Germline CDR1 SGHTA, CDR2 FQGNSA. Together with reference TRBV7-2 and TRBJ1-4, the CDR3 gives the full variable domain: GAGVSQSPSNKVTEKGKDVELRCDPISGHTALYWYRQSLGQGLEFLIYFQGNSAPDKSGLPSDRFSAERTGGSVSTLTIQRTQQEDSAVYLCASSLTGTGAEKLFFGSGTQLSVL.

V is TRBV7-9 and J is TRBJ2-1; 7 positions match TRBD2. The CDR3 extends over 16 amino acids. After removal of 3 bases from V and 4 bases from J, the junction contained 9 bases not matched to a gene. Germline CDR1 SEHNR, CDR2 FQNEAQ (reference sequence). CDR3 nucleotides: TGTGCCAGCAGCTTGAGTGTGGGGGAGGGGTACAATGAGCAGTTCTTC. It specifies CASSLSVGEGYNEQFF. Drawing the rest from reference TRBV7-9 and TRBJ2-1, the complete variable domain is DTGVSQNPRHKITKRGQNVTFRCDPISEHNRLYWYRQTLGQGPEFLTYFQNEAQLEKSRLLSDRFSAERPKGSFSTLEIQRTEQGDSAMYLCASSLSVGEGYNEQFFGPGTRLTVL.

Worth noting for this clone: This specimen includes other DNA sequences encoding the same CDR3. The chain is built from TRBV12-3 or TRBV12-4 and TRBJ2-5; no firm D call. The CDR3 runs 11 residues. V lost 3 bases and J lost 5, with 4 bases in between. CDR3: CASSFRETQYF. The CDR3 DNA reads TGTGCCAGCAGTTTCAGGGAGACCCAGTACTTC.

This chain joins TRBV5-1 and TRBJ1-5; TRBD1 agrees at 8 bases. Looked up from germline, CDR1 is SGHRS and CDR2 is YFSETQ. V lost 4 bases, J lost 3 bases, and 6 bases stayed unmatched. This CDR3 has 15 amino acids. The CDR3 coding sequence is TGCGCCAGCAGCCTAGGGGACAGGCCCAATCAGCCCCAGCATTTT. Its protein product is CASSLGDRPNQPQHF.

The gene calls are TRBV5-1 and TRBJ2-2; 10 bases fit TRBD1. Germline V gives CDR1 SGHRS, CDR2 YFSETQ. This CDR3 is 16 amino acids long. The junction had 5 bases not matched to a gene; V was cut back by 4 bases and J by 2 bases. DNA of the CDR3: TGCGCCAGCAGCCATGGACAGGGGGTAAACACCGGGGAGCTGTTTTTT. This encodes CASSHGQGVNTGELFF.